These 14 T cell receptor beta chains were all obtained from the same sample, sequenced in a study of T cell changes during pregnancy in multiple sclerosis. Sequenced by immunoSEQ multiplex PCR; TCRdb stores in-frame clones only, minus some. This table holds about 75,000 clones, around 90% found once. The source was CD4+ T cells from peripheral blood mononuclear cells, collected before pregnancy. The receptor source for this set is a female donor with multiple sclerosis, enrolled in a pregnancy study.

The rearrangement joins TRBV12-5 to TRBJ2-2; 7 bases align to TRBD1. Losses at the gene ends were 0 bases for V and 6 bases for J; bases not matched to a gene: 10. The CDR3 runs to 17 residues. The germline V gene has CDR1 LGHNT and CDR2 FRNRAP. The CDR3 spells CASGLVISDRVAGELFF. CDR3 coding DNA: TGTGCTAGTGGTTTGGTTATCTCAGACAGGGTGGCCGGGGAGCTGTTTTTT.

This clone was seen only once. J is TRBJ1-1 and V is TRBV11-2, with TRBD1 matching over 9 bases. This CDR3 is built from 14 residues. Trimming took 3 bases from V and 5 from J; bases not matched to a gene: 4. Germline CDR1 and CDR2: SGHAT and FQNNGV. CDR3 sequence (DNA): TGTGCCAGCAGCTTGGGACAGGGCAGGACTGAAGCTTTCTTT. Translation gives CASSLGQGRTEAFF. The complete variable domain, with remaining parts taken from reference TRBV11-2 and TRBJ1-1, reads EAGVAQSPRYKIIEKRQSVAFWCNPISGHATLYWYQQILGQGPKLLIQFQNNGVVDDSQLPKDRFSAERLKGVDSTLKIQPAKLEDSAVYLCASSLGQGRTEAFFGQGTRLTVV.

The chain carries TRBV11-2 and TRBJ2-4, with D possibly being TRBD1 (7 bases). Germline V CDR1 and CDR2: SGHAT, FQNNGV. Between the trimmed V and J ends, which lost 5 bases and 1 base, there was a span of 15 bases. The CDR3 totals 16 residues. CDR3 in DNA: TGTGCCAGCAGCATTGGAGGGGGCCTCGCCAAAAACATTCAGTACTTC. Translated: CASSIGGGLAKNIQYF. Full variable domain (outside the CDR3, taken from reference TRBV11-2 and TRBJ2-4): EAGVAQSPRYKIIEKRQSVAFWCNPISGHATLYWYQQILGQGPKLLIQFQNNGVVDDSQLPKDRFSAERLKGVDSTLKIQPAKLEDSAVYLCASSIGGGLAKNIQYFGAGTRLSVL.

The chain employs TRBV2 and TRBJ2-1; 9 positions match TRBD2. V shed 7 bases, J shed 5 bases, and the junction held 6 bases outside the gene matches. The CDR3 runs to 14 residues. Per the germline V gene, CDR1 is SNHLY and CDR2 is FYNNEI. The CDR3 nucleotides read TGTGCCAGCAAGGCAGGGACTAGCAACAATGAGCAGTTCTTC. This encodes CASKAGTSNNEQFF.

CDR3 sequence reads: CASSEMGANYF. Written as DNA, the CDR3 is TGTGCCAGCAGTGAAATGGGCGCCAATTACTTC. This chain links TRBV6-1 with TRBJ2-5; D not certain. Trimming took off 2 bases at V and 14 bases at J, with 12 bases between the two ends. The CDR3 extends over 11 amino acids. CDR1 MNHNS and CDR2 SASEGT come from the germline V gene.

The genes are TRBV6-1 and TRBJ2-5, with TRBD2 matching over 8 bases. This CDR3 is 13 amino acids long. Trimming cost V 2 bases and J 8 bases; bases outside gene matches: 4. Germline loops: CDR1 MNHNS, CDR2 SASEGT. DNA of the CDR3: TGTGCCAGCAGTGAATTTCGGGGGGGAACCCAGTACTTC. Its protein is CASSEFRGGTQYF.

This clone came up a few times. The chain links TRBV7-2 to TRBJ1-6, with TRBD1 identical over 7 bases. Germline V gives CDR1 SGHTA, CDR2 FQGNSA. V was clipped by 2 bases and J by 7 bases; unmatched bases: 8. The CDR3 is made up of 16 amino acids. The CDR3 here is CASSLQGVGGNSPLHF. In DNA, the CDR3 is TGTGCCAGCAGCTTACAGGGGGTAGGAGGCAATTCACCCCTCCACTTT.

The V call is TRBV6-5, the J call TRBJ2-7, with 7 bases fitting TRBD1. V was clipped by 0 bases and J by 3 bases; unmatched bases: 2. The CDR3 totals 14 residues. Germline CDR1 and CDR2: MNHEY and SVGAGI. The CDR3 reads CASSYSRQGYEQYF. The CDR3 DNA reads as TGTGCCAGCAGTTACTCAAGACAGGGCTACGAGCAGTACTTC.

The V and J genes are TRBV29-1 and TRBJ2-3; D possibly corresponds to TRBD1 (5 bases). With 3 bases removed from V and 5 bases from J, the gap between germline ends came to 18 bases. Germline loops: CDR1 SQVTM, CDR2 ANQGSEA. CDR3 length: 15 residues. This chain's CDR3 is CSVEFRVLRGDTQYF. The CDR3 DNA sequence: TGCAGCGTTGAGTTTAGGGTACTTAGGGGAGATACGCAGTATTTT.

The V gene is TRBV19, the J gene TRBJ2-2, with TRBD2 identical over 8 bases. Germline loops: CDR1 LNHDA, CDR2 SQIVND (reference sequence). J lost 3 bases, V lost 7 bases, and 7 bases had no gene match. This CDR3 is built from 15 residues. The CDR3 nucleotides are TGTGCCAGTACTGTCGAGCGGGGGTACACCGGGGAGCTGTTTTTT. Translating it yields CASTVERGYTGELFF.

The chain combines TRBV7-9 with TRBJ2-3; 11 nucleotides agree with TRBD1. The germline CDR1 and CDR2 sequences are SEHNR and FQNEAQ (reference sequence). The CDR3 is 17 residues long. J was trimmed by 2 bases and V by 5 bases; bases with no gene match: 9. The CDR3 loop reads CASSMTGTGGPTDTQYF. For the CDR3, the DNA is TGTGCCAGCAGCATGACCGGGACAGGGGGTCCCACAGATACGCAGTATTTT.

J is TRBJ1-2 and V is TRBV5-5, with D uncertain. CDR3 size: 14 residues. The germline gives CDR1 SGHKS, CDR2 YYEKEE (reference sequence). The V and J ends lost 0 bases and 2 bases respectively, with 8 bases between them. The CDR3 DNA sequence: TGTGCCAGCAGCTTGGTCGGAGCGAACTATGGCTACACCTTC. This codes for CASSLVGANYGYTF. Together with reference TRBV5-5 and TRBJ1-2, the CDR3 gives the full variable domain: DAGVTQSPTHLIKTRGQQVTLRCSPISGHKSVSWYQQVLGQGPQFIFQYYEKEERGRGNFPDRFSARQFPNYSSELNVNALLLGDSALYLCASSLVGANYGYTFGSGTRLTVV.

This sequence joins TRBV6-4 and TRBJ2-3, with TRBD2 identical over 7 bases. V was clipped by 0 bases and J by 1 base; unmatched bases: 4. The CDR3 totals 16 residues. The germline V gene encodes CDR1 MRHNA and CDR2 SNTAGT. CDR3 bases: TGTGCCAGCAGTGACTCCTGGGGGGGAGGCACAGATACGCAGTATTTT. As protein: CASSDSWGGGTDTQYF.

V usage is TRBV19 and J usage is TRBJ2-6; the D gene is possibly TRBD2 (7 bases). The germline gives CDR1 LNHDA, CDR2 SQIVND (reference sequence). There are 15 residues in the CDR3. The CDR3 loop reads CRRGGLNAGANVLTF. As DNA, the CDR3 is TGTCGAAGGGGGGGACTGAATGCTGGGGCCAACGTCCTGACTTTC.